This entry lists 16 T cell receptor beta chains sequenced from one sample in a study of early T cells in non-severe SARS-CoV-2 infection. Each CDR3 protein gets one entry after TCRdb re-called the 5' RACE reads with MiXCR. The data show 65,000 to 90,000 distinct CDR3 sequences, roughly 12% seen once. The sequenced sample consisted of whole blood. These receptors originate from an adult who was a healthcare worker with PCR-confirmed SARS-CoV-2 infection or an uninfected control (not recorded which).

This clonotype has at least ten counts. This chain uses TRBV25-1 with TRBJ2-3, with 15 bases aligning to TRBD2. V was clipped by 3 bases and J by 6 bases; unmatched bases: 1. CDR3 length equals 15 residues. Germline CDR1 MGHDK, CDR2 SYGVNS. The CDR3 is CASSDGLAGGDTQYF. The CDR3 region has the DNA TGTGCCAGCAGTGACGGACTAGCGGGAGGGGATACGCAGTATTTT. The full variable domain, rest sourced from reference TRBV25-1 and TRBJ2-3, is EADIYQTPRYLVIGTGKKITLECSQTMGHDKMYWYQQDPGMELHLIHYSYGVNSTEKGDLSSESTVSRIRTEHFPLTLESARPSHTSQYLCASSDGLAGGDTQYFGPGTRLTVL.

This chain uses TRBV10-1 with TRBJ2-7; 9 positions agree with TRBD2. This CDR3 spans 15 amino acids. With V trimmed by 6 bases and J by 5 bases, 11 bases remained unmatched. Germline values: CDR1 WNHNN, CDR2 SYGVQD (reference sequence). In nucleotides, the CDR3 is TGCGCCAGCAGCCCAGGACTAGCGAGCACCCACGAGCAGTACTTC. Protein: CASSPGLASTHEQYF.

V usage is TRBV11-2 and J usage is TRBJ2-3, with 13 bases fitting TRBD2. CDR3 length: 18 residues. V lost 3 bases and J lost 4; bases outside the gene matches: 10. Germline CDR1 is SGHAT and CDR2 is FQNNGV. The DNA of the CDR3 is TGTGCCAGCAGCTTCCAGACAGGGACTAGCGGGAATCCAGATACGCAGTATTTT. This gives the protein CASSFQTGTSGNPDTQYF. Looking up the rest from reference TRBV11-2 and TRBJ2-3 gives the full variable domain: EAGVAQSPRYKIIEKRQSVAFWCNPISGHATLYWYQQILGQGPKLLIQFQNNGVVDDSQLPKDRFSAERLKGVDSTLKIQPAKLEDSAVYLCASSFQTGTSGNPDTQYFGPGTRLTVL.

The chain couples TRBV7-2 to TRBJ2-3, with 12 bases matching TRBD2. Germline V CDR1 and CDR2: SGHTA, FQGNSA. The CDR3 is 17 amino acids. The V and J ends lost 4 bases and 0 bases, in that order; junction bases with no gene match: 5. CDR3 coding DNA: TGTGCCAGCAGCTGGCTAGCGGGAGGGCGTAGCACAGATACGCAGTATTTT. Protein sequence: CASSWLAGGRSTDTQYF. The complete variable domain, with remaining parts taken from reference TRBV7-2 and TRBJ2-3, reads GAGVSQSPSNKVTEKGKDVELRCDPISGHTALYWYRQSLGQGLEFLIYFQGNSAPDKSGLPSDRFSAERTGGSVSTLTIQRTQQEDSAVYLCASSWLAGGRSTDTQYFGPGTRLTVL.

This clonotype has ten or more counts. This chain joins TRBV7-2 and TRBJ2-5, with no clear D. Germline lookup yields CDR1 SGHTA and CDR2 FQGNSA. The CDR3 covers 12 residues. V was cut by 3 bases and J by 5 bases, with 7 bases left in between. In nucleotides, the CDR3 is TGTGCCAGCAGCTTGGATGGGGAGACCCAGTACTTC. Amino acids: CASSLDGETQYF.

This sequence joins TRBV11-2 and TRBJ2-1; maybe TRBD2 (5 bases). V lost 8 bases to trimming and J lost 0 bases, with 14 bases between them. The CDR3 has 15 amino acids. Germline-derived CDR1 and CDR2 are SGHAT and FQNNGV. This CDR3 reads CASGEGAVSYNEQFF. CDR3 nucleotides: TGTGCCAGCGGCGAAGGAGCGGTCTCCTACAATGAGCAGTTCTTC.

This clonotype was seen repeatedly, ten times or more. The V call is TRBV6-2 or TRBV6-3, the J call TRBJ2-5; D is unresolved. Trimming took 3 bases from V and 1 from J, leaving 18 bases between them. The CDR3 runs to 17 residues. Germline V gives CDR1 MNHEY, CDR2 SVGEGT. Here the CDR3 DNA reads TGTGCCAGCAGTTATCCCTCCCTCAGAAAGCTCCAAGAGACCCAGTACTTC. It specifies CASSYPSLRKLQETQYF.

This clonotype occurred many times. V and J are TRBV19 and TRBJ2-7; 8 bases are shared with TRBD2. Germline V gene data show CDR1 as LNHDA and CDR2 as SQIVND (reference sequence). With V trimmed by 2 bases and J by 7 bases, 10 bases remained unmatched. The CDR3 totals 15 residues. The CDR3 coding sequence is TGTGCCAGTAGTATATACGGGAGGGCCGCTGGAGAGCAGTACTTC. It yields the protein CASSIYGRAAGEQYF.

The V gene is TRBV5-1, the J gene TRBJ2-3, with 8 bases that match TRBD1. The CDR3 totals 15 residues. With 2 bases clipped from V and 6 bases from J, the junction kept 8 bases outside the gene matches. Germline CDR1 and CDR2: SGHRS and YFSETQ. The CDR3 here is CASSFSGGIIDTQYF. The CDR3 DNA sequence: TGCGCCAGCAGCTTCTCAGGGGGCATAATCGATACGCAGTATTTT.

Concerning this clonotype: This may be a read error, as it is one base from a much larger clone. The chain couples TRBV30 to TRBJ2-7, with TRBD2 matching 8 bases. Unmatched junction bases numbered 2, after V lost 2 bases and J lost 2 bases. Germline V gives CDR1 GTSNPN, CDR2 SVGIG (reference sequence). The CDR3 runs to 13 residues. CDR3 sequence: CAWSHGRAYEQYF. The DNA of the CDR3 is TGTGCCTGGAGTCACGGGAGGGCCTACGAGCAGTACTTC.

This clonotype was found a few times. The rearrangement uses TRBV5-1 and TRBJ2-5; D gene uncertain. The CDR3 has 14 amino acids. V dropped 2 bases and J dropped 5 bases, with 13 bases sitting between them. Germline V CDR1 and CDR2: SGHRS, YFSETQ. CDR3 DNA sequence: TGCGCCAGCAGCTTAATGGACGGTAGTGAGACCCAGTACTTC. Its protein is CASSLMDGSETQYF.

This clonotype came up once. The V gene is TRBV4-1, the J gene TRBJ1-1; TRBD1 matches at 8 bases. The CDR3 spans 15 residues. In germline, CDR1 is MGHRA, CDR2 YSYEKL. The V segment lost 3 bases and the J segment 2 bases; nucleotides outside the gene matches: 5. CDR3 sequence: CASSQDPGGNTEAFF. CDR3 DNA: TGCGCCAGCAGCCAGGACCCAGGGGGCAACACTGAAGCTTTCTTT.

This clonotype appeared a few times. The chain employs TRBV11-2 and TRBJ2-7; D gene unclear. The CDR3 consists of 12 residues. Per the germline V gene, CDR1 is SGHAT and CDR2 is FQNNGV. V gave up 5 bases and J gave up 6 bases, with 11 bases separating them. CDR3 protein: CASSANWGEQYF. Here the CDR3 DNA reads TGTGCCAGCAGCGCCAACTGGGGCGAGCAGTACTTC.

This chain uses TRBV29-1 with TRBJ1-2; unclear D gene. Germline CDR1 SQVTM, CDR2 ANQGSEA. The CDR3 is 11 residues long. The germline V and J ends were trimmed by 7 bases and 0 bases, with 6 bases remaining between them. This CDR3 is CSAESNYGYTF. The CDR3 coding sequence is TGCAGCGCTGAGTCTAACTATGGCTACACCTTC.

This rearrangement joins TRBV3-1 to TRBJ2-1; D is uncertain. This CDR3 region has 13 residues. Between the trimmed V and J ends, which lost 8 bases and 6 bases, there was a span of 14 bases. Germline CDR1 reads LGHDT; CDR2 reads YNNKEL (reference sequence). The CDR3 here is CASQPTAGNEQFF. Written as DNA, the CDR3 is TGTGCCAGCCAACCGACCGCCGGCAATGAGCAGTTCTTC.

This clonotype was counted only a few times. The chain is built from TRBV6-5 and TRBJ2-7, with D maybe TRBD1 (7 bases). V was cut by 0 bases and J by 4 bases, with 16 bases left in between. The CDR3 runs to 16 residues. Germline V lookup: CDR1 MNHEY, CDR2 SVGAGI. The CDR3 loop reads CASSYSTRGRWYEQYF. In DNA form, the CDR3 reads TGTGCCAGCAGTTACTCGACCAGGGGGAGGTGGTACGAGCAGTACTTC.